These 20 T cell receptor beta chains share one sample of origin, sequenced in a study of cytomegalovirus exposure and HLA in healthy donors. PCR was performed using 60 Vbeta and 13 Jbeta primers. Using immunoSEQ multiplex PCR, the repertoire was profiled, and TCRdb retains in-frame clones only, with some absent. The repertoire holds over 100,000 clones, with over 60% as singletons. Sequenced sample: PBMCs. These receptor sequences come from a female donor in good health and CMV-seropositive.

This clone showed up just a few times. This chain connects TRBV15 to TRBJ1-4; D possibly corresponds to TRBD1 (5 bases). Per the germline V gene, CDR1 is LNHNV and CDR2 is YYDKDF (reference sequence). V was cut by 8 bases and J by 8 bases, with 15 bases left in between. This CDR3 has 13 amino acids. CDR3 residues: CATPSPGGEKLFF. The CDR3, as DNA: TGTGCCACCCCCTCCCCCGGGGGGGAAAAACTGTTTTTT.

The chain recombines TRBV9 with TRBJ2-5, with D uncertain. CDR1 and CDR2 from the germline V gene are SGDLS and YYNGEE. V was clipped by 0 bases and J by 3 bases, with 6 bases between them. The CDR3 spans 13 residues. CDR3 residues: CASSVGDKETQYF. CDR3 bases: TGTGCCAGCAGCGTAGGAGATAAAGAGACCCAGTACTTC.

In nucleotides, the CDR3 is TGTGCCAGCTCCTCGATAACGGACACTCTCAGCACTGAAGCTTTCTTT. This codes for CASSSITDTLSTEAFF. The chain links TRBV18 to TRBJ1-1; maybe TRBD1 (5 bases). Trimming shortened V by 6 bases and J by 4 bases, and 21 bases separated the two germline ends. The CDR3 extends over 16 amino acids. Germline V gives CDR1 KGHSH, CDR2 LQKENI.

In nucleotides, the CDR3 is TGTGCCTGGAGGTCCATAATGTCACATGATAATGAAAAACTGTTTTTT. Protein product: CAWRSIMSHDNEKLFF. The chain has TRBV30 and TRBJ1-4; D gene ambiguous. Trimming removed 3 bases at V and 4 bases at J, with 18 bases between. CDR1 and CDR2 from the germline V gene are GTSNPN and SVGIG (reference sequence). The CDR3 has 16 amino acids. Complete variable domain (other parts from reference TRBV30 and TRBJ1-4): SQTIHQWPATLVQPVGSPLSLECTVEGTSNPNLYWYRQAAGRGLQLLFYSVGIGQISSEVPQNLSASRPQDRQFILSSKKLLLSDSGFYLCAWRSIMSHDNEKLFFGSGTQLSVL.

The chain joins TRBV5-4 to TRBJ2-1, with TRBD2 matching 9 bases. The germline V gene has CDR1 SGHNT and CDR2 YYREEE (reference sequence). The CDR3 is 15 amino acids. J gave up 4 bases and V 5 bases, and 7 bases lay outside the gene matches. This CDR3 is CASRSSGRPYNEQFF. The DNA for the CDR3 is TGTGCCAGCAGGAGTAGCGGGAGACCTTACAATGAGCAGTTCTTC.

The gene calls are TRBV5-1 and TRBJ2-1, with 11 bases matching TRBD2. The CDR3 is made up of 15 amino acids. Unmatched junction bases numbered 5, after V lost 4 bases and J lost 5 bases. Germline CDR1 and CDR2: SGHRS and YFSETQ. The CDR3 loop is CASSGAGLADNEQFF. DNA for the CDR3: TGCGCCAGCAGCGGTGCGGGACTAGCGGACAATGAGCAGTTCTTC.

In this sample, this clone turned up a few times. The chain employs TRBV28 and TRBJ2-2; D not resolved. There are 14 residues in the CDR3. Germline CDR1 reads MDHEN; CDR2 reads SYDVKM. Between the trimmed V and J ends, which lost 7 bases and 6 bases, there was a span of 15 bases. The CDR3 region is CASTNSLEAGELFF. The CDR3 coding sequence is TGTGCCAGCACAAACTCGCTCGAAGCCGGGGAGCTGTTTTTT.

The chain is built from TRBV10-3 and TRBJ2-1; tentatively, D is TRBD1 (6 bases). Germline values: CDR1 ENHRY, CDR2 SYGVKD. The CDR3 has 15 amino acids. V was trimmed by 5 bases and J by 5 bases, leaving 16 bases between them. CDR3 loop: CAISKQGQENNEQFF. CDR3 sequence (DNA): TGTGCCATCAGTAAACAGGGTCAGGAGAACAATGAGCAGTTCTTC.

This clone appeared a few times. The chain combines TRBV30 with TRBJ1-1, with 7 bases fitting TRBD1. Germline V gene data show CDR1 as GTSNPN and CDR2 as SVGIG (reference sequence). The V segment lost 5 bases and the J segment 3 bases; nucleotides outside the gene matches: 0. This CDR3 region has 11 residues. The CDR3 sequence: CAWDRDTEAFF. Written as DNA, the CDR3 is TGTGCCTGGGACAGGGACACTGAAGCTTTCTTT.

The CDR3 region has the DNA TGTGCCAGTAGTTCAGGACAGGGGATTAATCAGCCCCAGCATTTT. It codes for CASSSGQGINQPQHF. This rearrangement joins TRBV19 to TRBJ1-5; 9 nucleotides agree with TRBD1. This CDR3 is 15 amino acids long. V shed 5 bases and J 4 bases; nucleotides not matched to a gene: 6. Germline-derived CDR1 and CDR2 are LNHDA and SQIVND (reference sequence).

This CDR3 reads CASSEGGGGNTIYF. In DNA, the CDR3 is TGCGCCAGCAGCGAAGGGGGCGGTGGAAACACCATATATTTT. The chain combines TRBV5-1 with TRBJ1-3, with 7 nucleotides matching TRBD1. Losses at the gene ends were 4 bases for V and 3 bases for J; bases not matched to a gene: 4. Per the germline V gene, CDR1 is SGHRS and CDR2 is YFSETQ. The CDR3 totals 14 residues.

The V gene is TRBV18, the J gene TRBJ1-4; no reliable D call. V lost 0 bases, J lost 7 bases, and 12 bases lay in between. In germline, CDR1 is KGHSH, CDR2 LQKENI. The CDR3 contains 15 residues. The CDR3, as DNA: TGTGCCAGCTCACCACCGGCGGAGAGAGGTGAAAAACTGTTTTTT. Amino acid sequence: CASSPPAERGEKLFF.

The rearrangement joins TRBV5-1 to TRBJ1-4; D is perhaps TRBD1 (6 bases). Trimming left V 4 bases short and J 7 bases short, with 14 bases between. The V gene's germline CDR1 is SGHRS and CDR2 YFSETQ. The CDR3 is made up of 14 amino acids. The CDR3 DNA follows: TGCGCCAGCAGCCGAGGCAGGGGCATTGAAAAACTGTTTTTT. Translating it yields CASSRGRGIEKLFF.

V usage is TRBV5-6 and J usage is TRBJ2-3, with 8 bases fitting TRBD1. CDR1 is SGHDT and CDR2 is YYEEEE in the germline V gene. Trimming at V came to 1 base and at J to 0 bases, leaving 7 bases not matched to a gene. This CDR3 region has 17 residues. The CDR3 nucleotides are TGTGCCAGCAGCTTGTGGTACAGGGGGTCCAGCACAGATACGCAGTATTTT. Translation: CASSLWYRGSSTDTQYF.

The genes are TRBV28 and TRBJ2-7, with TRBD2 identical over 9 bases. V dropped 6 bases and J dropped 0; count of bases not matched to a gene: 3. Germline-derived CDR1 and CDR2 are MDHEN and SYDVKM. The CDR3 covers 14 residues. The CDR3 protein is CASSTSGYSYEQYF. The CDR3 DNA reads TGTGCCAGCAGCACTAGCGGGTACTCCTACGAGCAGTACTTC.

The J gene is TRBJ1-4, the V gene TRBV7-2; D is unclear. Germline lookup yields CDR1 SGHTA and CDR2 FQGNSA. Trimming removed 5 bases from V and 4 bases from J, with 8 bases in between. This CDR3 comprises 13 residues. The CDR3 loop is CASSRLFNEKLFF. The CDR3 DNA follows: TGTGCCAGCAGCCGACTTTTTAATGAAAAACTGTTTTTT.

The rearrangement links TRBV7-2 to TRBJ2-3, with TRBD2 identical over 10 bases. Germline trimming cut 5 bases from V and 4 bases from J; bases unmatched to any gene: 9. Germline loops: CDR1 SGHTA, CDR2 FQGNSA. CDR3 length equals 16 residues. The CDR3 DNA is TGTGCCAGCAGCCGTCCTAGCGGGGGCCGTCCAGATACGCAGTATTTT. Amino acids: CASSRPSGGRPDTQYF.

The CDR3 DNA is TGTGCCAGCATGCCCTACCCCCGAATTGGAGCGCACACTGAAGCTTTCTTT. Amino acid sequence: CASMPYPRIGAHTEAFF. This chain links TRBV27 with TRBJ1-1; D call uncertain. Germline V gives CDR1 MNHEY, CDR2 SMNVEV (reference sequence). The CDR3 loop spans 17 amino acids. V lost 7 bases, J lost 3 bases, and 24 bases lay in between.

J is TRBJ2-5 and V is TRBV28; 8 nucleotides agree with TRBD2. The end of the DNA fits TRBJ2-7 better, so the J call may be wrong. There are 15 residues in the CDR3. Germline lookup yields CDR1 MDHEN and CDR2 SYDVKM. The DNA for the CDR3 is TGTGCCAGCAGCCTTTTAGCGGGGCTAGGCTACGAGCAGTACTTC. This translates into CASSLLAGLGYEQYF.

This chain uses TRBV11-2 with TRBJ2-3; 16 nucleotides agree with TRBD2. The CDR3 spans 18 residues. Per the germline V gene, CDR1 is SGHAT and CDR2 is FQNNGV. The V gene end was trimmed by 5 bases and the J gene end by 1 base; junction bases not matched to a gene: 6. This CDR3 reads CASSLGTSGRGGTDTQYF. In DNA form, the CDR3 reads TGTGCCAGCAGCCTAGGGACTAGCGGGAGGGGTGGCACAGATACGCAGTATTTT.